This T cell receptor beta chain was identified during a study of blood T cell repertoires in COVID-19. Study-wide context: The United States, Italy and Spain provided the acute and convalescent COVID-19 samples.

Measured with immunoSEQ multiplex PCR; TCRdb has only the in-frame clones, and not every one. The sample yields under 200,000 clones, approximately 81% seen once. CDR3 length equals 14 residues. V was cut by 0 bases and J by 3 bases, with 6 bases left in between. Germline V CDR1 and CDR2: PRHDT, FYEKMQ (reference sequence). This study enrolled people aged roughly 18 to 89 from roughly 24 US geographic areas. Clinical histories supplied by participants themselves formed the basis of cohort assignment. Recovered Cohort 3 donors showed two negative PCRs, clearance, or symptom resolution. This clonotype originated in a man aged 60 to 75 who had recovered from COVID-19. V usage is TRBV13 and J usage is TRBJ1-5, with D perhaps matching TRBD1 (5 bases). The source material was PBMCs or T cells enriched from blood (not recorded which). CDR3 residues: CASSLGGANQPQHF. The CDR3 DNA reads as TGTGCCAGCAGCTTAGGAGGGGCCAATCAGCCCCAGCATTTT.